This is a list of T cell receptor beta chains from one sample in a study of blood T cell repertoires in COVID-19. Generated by immunoSEQ multiplex PCR, the TCRdb table keeps only in-frame clones and is missing some. The sample carries about 250,000 clones, approximately 83% recorded once. The sample taken for sequencing was PBMCs or T cells enriched from blood (not recorded which). These receptors all stem from a woman aged 40 to 49 who had been exposed to COVID-19. CDR3s include the opening cysteine and the closing phenylalanine or tryptophan. The order of the fields is clone size, V gene, J gene, D gene, CDR3 DNA, CDR3 protein. D genes are given only for firm matches. Clone size, where shown, is once, few, many, or a class for clones that have expanded.

>NA|TRBV28|TRBJ2-1|TRBD2
TGTGCCAGCAGTCTGGCGGGACTAGCGGTTTACAATGAGCAGTTCTTC
CASSLAGLAVYNEQFF
>NA|TRBV4-1|TRBJ2-1|TRBD2
TGCGCCAGCAGCCAAGGTCCTAGCGGGGGAGGTGAGCAGTTCTTC
CASSQGPSGGGEQFF
>NA|TRBV28|TRBJ2-7|TRBD2
TGTGCCAGCAGATCCTTCGGATCGACGGGGGGCGAGCAGTACTTC
CASRSFGSTGGEQYF
>NA|TRBV4-2|TRBJ1-3|NA
TGTGCCAGCAGCCAAGAAGGGGCCCGAAGGGGAAACACCATATATTTT
CASSQEGARRGNTIYF
>NA|TRBV11-2|TRBJ2-7|TRBD2
TGTGCCAGCAGCTTAGGGGCTAGCGGCCCCTACGAGCAGTACTTC
CASSLGASGPYEQYF
>NA|TRBV4-1|TRBJ1-5|TRBD1
TGCGCCAGCAGCCAGGTGGACAGGGGGCTCAATCAGCCCCAGCATTTT
CASSQVDRGLNQPQHF
>once|TRBV28|TRBJ1-4|TRBD1
TGTGCCAGCAGTCCACCCGGGACAGGGTTTGGTGAAAAACTGTTTTTT
CASSPPGTGFGEKLFF
>NA|TRBV11-2|TRBJ2-5|TRBD2
TGTGCCAGCAGTTCGGGGGGGGAGACCCAGTACTTC
CASSSGGETQYF
>NA|TRBV20-1|TRBJ1-1|NA
TGCAGGGCTAACCCAGGTGAAGCTTTCTTT
CRANPGEAFF
>NA|TRBV18|TRBJ1-6|NA
TGTGCCAGCTCACCTCGACCTCCGACAGGTGACTCACCCCTCCACTTT
CASSPRPPTGDSPLHF
>few|TRBV19|TRBJ2-7|TRBD1
TGTGCCACTTCCGCCGCCAGGGGGTACGAGCAGTACTTC
CATSAARGYEQYF
>few|TRBV4-2|TRBJ2-3|TRBD1
TGTGCCAGCAGCCAAGGACAGGGGGCCACAGATACGCAGTATTTT
CASSQGQGATDTQYF
>once|TRBV6-1|TRBJ1-1|NA
TGTGCCAGCAGTGAAGGGAACAGGTTGGGAACTGAAGCTTTCTTT
CASSEGNRLGTEAFF
>NA|TRBV7-3|TRBJ1-1|NA
TGTGCCAGCAGCCGGAACGGGGAAACTGAAGCTTTCTTT
CASSRNGETEAFF
>NA|TRBV12-3/TRBV12-4|TRBJ1-2|NA
TGTGCCAGCAGTTTTCAGGGCTATGGCTACACCTTC
CASSFQGYGYTF
>NA|TRBV2|TRBJ1-2|TRBD1
TGTGCCAGCGAAAATCCGGGACAGAGCTATGGCTACACCTTC
CASENPGQSYGYTF
>NA|TRBV9|TRBJ1-2|NA
TGTGCCAGCAGCGTAGTTCCGACAGGCTTCTATGGCTACACCTTC
CASSVVPTGFYGYTF
>NA|TRBV11-3|TRBJ1-1|NA
TGTGCCAGCAGCACAACGCAGAACACTGAAGCTTTCTTT
CASSTTQNTEAFF
>NA|TRBV19|TRBJ1-2|NA
TGTGCCAGTAGTACGGGCGGGACTCACTATGGCTACACCTTC
CASSTGGTHYGYTF
>NA|TRBV11-2|TRBJ1-6|NA
TGTGCCAGCAGCACTCAGGGCAGAAATAATTCACCCCTCCACTTT
CASSTQGRNNSPLHF
>NA|TRBV2|TRBJ1-2|NA
TGTGCCAGCAGTGTCCTGAGGTCGCGCCTACAGGGAACTAACTATGGCTACACCTTC
CASSVLRSRLQGTNYGYTF
>NA|TRBV6-5|TRBJ1-4|NA
TGTGCCAGCAGTTCTCCGGGAGTGGTTGAAAAACTGTTTTTT
CASSSPGVVEKLFF
>few|TRBV5-4|TRBJ1-6|NA
TGTGCCAGCAGCTTGTCCGGCGACTTCACCCTCCACTTT
CASSLSGDFTLHF
>NA|TRBV4-2|TRBJ1-3|NA
TGTGCCAGCAGCCATTCCGGCGTCGGCGGTGGAAACACCATATATTTT
CASSHSGVGGGNTIYF
>NA|TRBV2|TRBJ1-2|NA
TGTGCCAGCAGTAGCGGCCAGTCTAACTATGGCTACACCTTC
CASSSGQSNYGYTF
>NA|TRBV6-5|TRBJ1-1|TRBD1
TGTGCCAGCAGTCTCGGACAGGGAAGTACTGAAGCTTTCTTT
CASSLGQGSTEAFF
>once|TRBV18|TRBJ1-2|NA
TGTGCCAGCTCCGAATCCAGGGCGAACTATGGCTACACCTTC
CASSESRANYGYTF
>NA|TRBV19|TRBJ2-5|TRBD1
TGTGCCAGTACCGGGACAGGGGGTGAGACCCAGTACTTC
CASTGTGGETQYF
>NA|TRBV5-1|TRBJ2-5|NA
TGCGCCAGCAGCTTCCAGGCAGGGGACCAAGAGACCCAGTACTTC
CASSFQAGDQETQYF
>large|TRBV25-1|TRBJ1-2|NA
TGTGCCAGCAGTGAATGGACAGACTATGGCTACACCTTC
CASSEWTDYGYTF
>NA|TRBV6-5|TRBJ1-6|NA
TGTGCCAGCCAACAGGGCGATTCACCCCTCCACTTT
CASQQGDSPLHF
>few|TRBV11-1|TRBJ1-1|NA
TGTGCCAGCAGCCTACAGGGGAACACTGAAGCTTTCTTT
CASSLQGNTEAFF
>NA|TRBV7-2|TRBJ2-2|TRBD2
TGTGCCAGCAGGTTCGGGGGGGCTTTCGGGGAGCTGTTTTTT
CASRFGGAFGELFF
>NA|TRBV5-1|TRBJ2-7|TRBD1
TGCGCCAGCGCGGGACAGGGTTACGAGCAGTACTTC
CASAGQGYEQYF
>few|TRBV18|TRBJ2-2|NA
TGTGCCAGCTCACCCGAAAAGGAGGGAAACACCGGGGAGCTGTTTTTT
CASSPEKEGNTGELFF
>NA|TRBV10-3|TRBJ1-1|NA
TGTGCCATCACGGGGGGCGACCTGAACACTGAAGCTTTCTTT
CAITGGDLNTEAFF
>NA|TRBV19|TRBJ1-1|TRBD1
TGTGCCAGTAGGGTACTCAGGGGGCAGACTGAAGCTTTCTTT
CASRVLRGQTEAFF
>NA|TRBV7-6|TRBJ2-1|TRBD1
TGTGCCAGCAGCTCTCGGGACAGGAATTACAATGAGCAGTTCTTC
CASSSRDRNYNEQFF
>NA|TRBV3-1/TRBV3-2|TRBJ1-6|TRBD1
TGTGCCAGCAGCCCCAACCCCGACAGGGGATCACCCCTCCACTTT
CASSPNPDRGSPLHF
>NA|TRBV5-6|TRBJ2-7|TRBD1
TGTGCCAGCAGCATTGACCGGGACAGGGCCTGGGAGTCCTACGAGCAGTACTTC
CASSIDRDRAWESYEQYF
>NA|TRBV7-9|TRBJ2-7|NA
TGTGCCAGCAGCTTACCCTACAGCGAGCAGTACTTC
CASSLPYSEQYF
>NA|TRBV19|TRBJ2-5|NA
TGTGCCAGTAGTATAAATTATGGAGGCCGCCAAGAGACCCAGTACTTC
CASSINYGGRQETQYF
>few|TRBV9|TRBJ1-1|TRBD1
TGTGCCAGCAGCGTAGGGGGACAGGGTATCCCCACTGAAGCTTTCTTT
CASSVGGQGIPTEAFF
>once|TRBV5-6|TRBJ1-3|NA
TGTGCCAGCAGCTTGGCCGCCAGGGACTCTGGAAACACCATATATTTT
CASSLAARDSGNTIYF
>NA|TRBV25-1|TRBJ1-6|NA
TGTGCCAGCAGACCCGATACAGGGTTCAATAATTCACCCCTCCACTTT
CASRPDTGFNNSPLHF
>NA|TRBV18|TRBJ1-1|TRBD1
TGTGCCAGCTCATTGGACAGGGCTAACACTGAAGCTTTCTTT
CASSLDRANTEAFF
>NA|TRBV4-1|TRBJ2-5|TRBD2
TGCGCCAGCAGCCAAGCCCTAGCGGGGGGGGGACTGTACTTC
CASSQALAGGGLYF
>few|TRBV6-4|TRBJ2-3|NA
TGTGCCAGCAGTCAGACTAGCACAGATACGCAGTATTTT
CASSQTSTDTQYF
>many|TRBV6-2/TRBV6-3|TRBJ2-5|TRBD2
TGTGCCAGCAGTGGACTAGCGGGTCAAGAGACCCAGTACTTC
CASSGLAGQETQYF
>NA|TRBV5-1|TRBJ2-5|TRBD2
TGCGCCAGCAGACAACTAGCGGGGGACCAAGAGACCCAGTACTTC
CASRQLAGDQETQYF
>NA|TRBV2|TRBJ1-1|NA
TGTGCCAGCACTGCCAGGGGAAGTACAGCTTTCTTT
CASTARGSTAFF
>NA|TRBV4-1|TRBJ2-2|TRBD1
TGCGCCAGCAGCCAAGGCCAGGGGGCGCCCGGGGAGCTGTTTTTT
CASSQGQGAPGELFF